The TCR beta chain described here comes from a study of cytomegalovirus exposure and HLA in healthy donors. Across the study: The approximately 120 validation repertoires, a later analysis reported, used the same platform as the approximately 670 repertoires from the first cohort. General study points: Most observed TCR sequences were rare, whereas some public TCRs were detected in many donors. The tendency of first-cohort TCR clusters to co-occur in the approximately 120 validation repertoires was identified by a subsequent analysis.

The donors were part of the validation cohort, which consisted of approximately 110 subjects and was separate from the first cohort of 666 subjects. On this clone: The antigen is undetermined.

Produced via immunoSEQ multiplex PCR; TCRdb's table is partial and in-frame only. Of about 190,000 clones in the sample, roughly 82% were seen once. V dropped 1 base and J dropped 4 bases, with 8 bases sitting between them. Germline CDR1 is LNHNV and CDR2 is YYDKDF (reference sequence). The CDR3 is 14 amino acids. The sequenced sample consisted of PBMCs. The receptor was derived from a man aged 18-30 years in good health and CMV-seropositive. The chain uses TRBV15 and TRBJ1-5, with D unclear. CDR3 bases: TGTGCCACCAGCAGAGGGCAGGAAAATCAGCCCCAGCATTTT. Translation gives CATSRGQENQPQHF.